The 25 T cell receptor beta chains below were found in one sample sequenced in a study of shared clonotypes between healthy human individuals. This table comes from immunoSEQ multiplex PCR, and its TCRdb copy is limited to in-frame clones, with some not included. This sample has approximately 980,000 clones, with about 80% found just once. Sequencing used memory CD4+ T cells sorted from blood. Subset in this sample: CD45RA-negative fraction. The receptors here all came from a man younger than 35 in good health.

The chain recombines TRBV30 with TRBJ1-1; D is ambiguous. This CDR3 contains 13 residues. Trimming took off 2 bases at V and 1 base at J, with 8 bases between the two ends. The germline V gene has CDR1 GTSNPN and CDR2 SVGIG (reference sequence). The CDR3 region is CAWSRQQNTEAFF. CDR3 DNA: TGTGCCTGGAGTCGGCAGCAGAACACTGAAGCTTTCTTT.

The chain couples TRBV10-3 to TRBJ2-7; D tentatively fits TRBD1 or TRBD2 (5 bases each). V was trimmed by 3 bases and J by 5 bases, leaving 14 bases between them. The CDR3 is 14 residues long. Germline values: CDR1 ENHRY, CDR2 SYGVKD. Written as DNA, the CDR3 is TGTGCCATCAGTGACCCAAAGGGGACCCACGAGCAGTACTTC. Its translation is CAISDPKGTHEQYF.

The genes are TRBV6-1 and TRBJ2-7; TRBD2 is a possible D gene (5 bases). The CDR3 runs 15 residues. Trimming took off 4 bases at V and 2 bases at J, with 15 bases between the two ends. Looked up from germline, CDR1 is MNHNS and CDR2 is SASEGT. DNA of the CDR3: TGTGCCAGCAGTGGAGGGCGACCACCCCCCTACGAGCAGTACTTC. Encoded protein: CASSGGRPPPYEQYF.

The chain joins TRBV11-2 to TRBJ2-3; no definite D call. The CDR3 has 12 amino acids. CDR1 is SGHAT and CDR2 is FQNNGV in the germline V gene. V lost 1 base and J lost 8, with 7 bases in between. The CDR3 reads CASSLGEATQYF. The CDR3 bases are TGTGCCAGCAGCTTAGGAGAGGCTACGCAGTATTTT.

The J gene is TRBJ2-7, the V gene TRBV5-6; either TRBD1 or TRBD2 may fit D (5 bases each). V was pared by 0 bases and J by 4 bases, with 11 bases between. The CDR3 runs to 14 residues. CDR1 is SGHDT and CDR2 is YYEEEE in the germline V gene. CDR3 sequence: CASSLAGAAYEQYF. In DNA form, the CDR3 reads TGTGCCAGCAGCTTGGCCGGGGCAGCTTACGAGCAGTACTTC.

The chain uses TRBV6-5 and TRBJ2-7; 12 bases agree with TRBD2. The germline V gene has CDR1 MNHEY and CDR2 SVGAGI. CDR3 length: 15 residues. The ends lost 6 bases at V and 0 bases at J; junction bases unmatched: 3. The CDR3 DNA follows: TGTGCCAGCAGGCCTAGCGGGGGGGCCTCCTACGAGCAGTACTTC. This gives the protein CASRPSGGASYEQYF.

The CDR3 loop reads CATFLEGKEQYF. CDR3 DNA: TGTGCCACCTTTTTAGAGGGTAAGGAACAGTACTTC. The chain combines TRBV28 with TRBJ2-7, with D maybe TRBD2 (5 bases). This CDR3 is built from 12 residues. Germline V gives CDR1 MDHEN, CDR2 SYDVKM. Deletions cut 10 bases from V and 10 bases from J, with 20 bases between.

About this clone: Other DNA sequences in the sample encode the same CDR3. This chain connects TRBV5-1 to TRBJ2-7; the D gene could be TRBD1 or TRBD2 (6 bases each). Trimming cost V 1 base and J 3 bases, with 11 bases left between them. The CDR3 runs to 14 residues. From germline, CDR1 is SGHRS and CDR2 YFSETQ. CDR3 residues: CASSLSGGGYEQYF. CDR3 DNA sequence: TGCGCCAGCAGCTTGAGCGGAGGGGGCTACGAGCAGTACTTC.

V usage is TRBV5-4 and J usage is TRBJ2-1; 10 nucleotides match TRBD2. The CDR3 consists of 16 residues. The J segment lost 8 bases and the V segment lost 4 bases, leaving 12 bases of the junction unmatched. CDR1 and CDR2 from the germline V gene are SGHNT and YYREEE (reference sequence). Here the CDR3 DNA reads TGTGCCAGCAGCACGTACCTAGCGGGAGATTTAGATGAGCAGTTCTTC. Translation: CASSTYLAGDLDEQFF.

The V call is TRBV2, the J call TRBJ2-3; D unresolved. This CDR3 region has 11 residues. Germline V gene data show CDR1 as SNHLY and CDR2 as FYNNEI. V was shortened by 6 bases and J by 5 bases, with 6 bases between the two germline ends. The CDR3 DNA reads as TGTGCCAGCAGCTTGAGAGATACGCAGTATTTT. It translates to CASSLRDTQYF.

This clone was observed a few times. Other DNA sequences of this sample code for an identical CDR3. Here the CDR3 DNA reads TGTGCCAGCAGCCTCCCTAATCAGCCCCAGCATTTT. It codes for CASSLPNQPQHF. V gene TRBV7-9 combines with J gene TRBJ1-5; no clear D gene. The CDR3 totals 12 residues. V lost 5 bases and J 4 bases, leaving 6 bases between the germline ends. Germline V gene data show CDR1 as SEHNR and CDR2 as FQNEAQ (reference sequence).

This clone appeared once. The CDR3 coding sequence is TGTGCCAGCAGTGAAGTTAGCGGGGAGACCCAGTACTTC. This sequence encodes CASSEVSGETQYF. This chain joins TRBV2 and TRBJ2-5, with 7 bases fitting TRBD2. The junction had 1 base not matched to a gene; V was cut back by 1 base and J by 5 bases. The CDR3 consists of 13 residues. The V gene's germline CDR1 is SNHLY and CDR2 FYNNEI.

The J gene is TRBJ2-2, the V gene TRBV5-8; D may be TRBD1 or TRBD2 (5 bases each). The V end lost 0 bases, the J end lost 6 bases, and 6 bases lay between the germline ends. Germline CDR1 reads SGHTS; CDR2 reads YDEGEE. The CDR3 is 13 amino acids. This CDR3 reads CASSLGGAGELFF. CDR3 bases: TGTGCCAGCAGCTTGGGAGGGGCCGGGGAGCTGTTTTTT. The full variable domain, its missing parts supplied by reference TRBV5-8 and TRBJ2-2, is EAGVTQSPTHLIKTRGQQATLRCSPISGHTSVYWYQQALGLGLQFLLWYDEGEERNRGNFPPRFSGRQFPNYSSELNVNALELEDSALYLCASSLGGAGELFFGEGSRLTVL.

The chain links TRBV11-2 to TRBJ2-1, with D unclear. CDR3 length: 11 amino acids. V dropped 2 bases and J dropped 7 bases, with 3 bases sitting between them. Germline-derived CDR1 and CDR2 are SGHAT and FQNNGV. The CDR3 loop is CASSLQNEQFF. The CDR3 DNA is TGTGCCAGCAGCTTACAGAATGAGCAGTTCTTC. Drawing the rest from reference TRBV11-2 and TRBJ2-1, the complete variable domain is EAGVAQSPRYKIIEKRQSVAFWCNPISGHATLYWYQQILGQGPKLLIQFQNNGVVDDSQLPKDRFSAERLKGVDSTLKIQPAKLEDSAVYLCASSLQNEQFFGPGTRLTVL.

The count of this clone is one. The chain employs TRBV5-1 and TRBJ2-5, with D perhaps matching TRBD1 (6 bases). The CDR3 has 14 residues. Trimming cost V 0 bases and J 4 bases, with 10 bases left between them. The germline gives CDR1 SGHRS, CDR2 YFSETQ. The CDR3 sequence is CASSLDKQGETQYF. In nucleotides, the CDR3 is TGCGCCAGCAGCTTGGATAAACAGGGAGAGACCCAGTACTTC.

This clone was found a few times. The chain carries TRBV2 and TRBJ1-6, with unresolved D. The V gene's germline CDR1 is SNHLY and CDR2 FYNNEI. V lost 3 bases, J lost 10 bases, and 7 bases lay in between. CDR3 length: 12 residues. The CDR3 nucleotides are TGTGCCAGCAGTGAGGAGTGGTCACCCCTCCACTTT. Its protein is CASSEEWSPLHF.

The rearrangement uses TRBV29-1 and TRBJ2-1, with 15 bases identical to TRBD2. V was pared by 1 base and J by 10 bases, with 5 bases of the junction left unmatched. Germline V gene sequence: CDR1 SQVTM, CDR2 ANQGSEA. This CDR3 contains 15 residues. Here the CDR3 reads CSVEGTSGRADEQFF. The CDR3 bases are TGCAGCGTTGAAGGGACTAGCGGGAGGGCCGACGAGCAGTTCTTC.

This sequence joins TRBV7-6 and TRBJ1-1, with unresolved D. V dropped 1 base and J dropped 1 base, with 13 bases sitting between them. Germline V gene sequence: CDR1 SGHVS, CDR2 FNYEAQ. The CDR3 is made up of 16 amino acids. As DNA, the CDR3 is TGTGCCAGCAGCTTAGTCTCGGCGAGGGAGAACACTGAAGCTTTCTTT. Encoded protein: CASSLVSARENTEAFF.

The chain recombines TRBV6-1 with TRBJ2-3; D is ambiguous. Trimming took off 8 bases at V and 5 bases at J, with 11 bases between the two ends. The CDR3 is 12 amino acids. CDR1 and CDR2 (germline): MNHNS, SASEGT. The CDR3 DNA is TGTGCCAGCTTGCAGGCCCGAGATACGCAGTATTTT. Its translation is CASLQARDTQYF.

The chain carries TRBV9 and TRBJ2-7, with 8 bases that match TRBD2. The CDR3 consists of 14 residues. Trimming cost V 3 bases and J 6 bases; bases outside gene matches: 8. In germline, CDR1 is SGDLS, CDR2 YYNGEE. The CDR3 DNA sequence: TGTGCCAGCAGCGCCACCGGGACTAGTGGCGAGCAGTACTTC. This gives the protein CASSATGTSGEQYF.

V is TRBV5-1 and J is TRBJ1-1; D may be TRBD1 (6 bases). The CDR3 extends over 15 amino acids. The V end was cut by 6 bases, the J end by 5 bases, with 20 bases between. From germline, CDR1 is SGHRS and CDR2 YFSETQ. The CDR3 nucleotides are TGCGCCAGCAAGTACAGGGAGGGGACTGAGACTGAAGCTTTCTTT. It is translated as CASKYREGTETEAFF.

Worth noting for this clone: Distinct nucleotide sequences in the sample also encode this CDR3. The chain carries TRBV15 and TRBJ1-2; weak D call: TRBD1 (5 bases). Germline V gene lookup returns CDR1 LNHNV and CDR2 YYDKDF (reference sequence). Trimming pared 0 bases from V and 5 bases from J, leaving 10 bases between. CDR3 length: 14 residues. The CDR3 DNA is TGTGCCACCAGCAGAGAGGGGGGAGGTTATGGCTACACCTTC. Translated: CATSREGGGYGYTF.

The gene calls are TRBV7-2 and TRBJ1-2; 8 bases align to TRBD1. Germline V lookup: CDR1 SGHTA, CDR2 FQGNSA. V was clipped by 5 bases and J by 5 bases; unmatched bases: 7. This CDR3 has 14 amino acids. The CDR3 loop is CASSPGDRRYGYTF. CDR3 nucleotides: TGTGCCAGCAGCCCTGGGGACAGGCGGTATGGCTACACCTTC.

The rearrangement joins TRBV7-2 to TRBJ2-6; no definite D call. The CDR3 is 16 amino acids. Germline CDR1 is SGHTA and CDR2 is FQGNSA. The germline V and J ends were trimmed by 2 bases and 1 base, with 9 bases remaining between them. The DNA of the CDR3 is TGTGCCAGCAGCTTAAGGCAGGCATCTGGGGCCAACGTCCTGACTTTC. Protein: CASSLRQASGANVLTF. The whole variable domain, filled in from reference TRBV7-2 and TRBJ2-6, reads GAGVSQSPSNKVTEKGKDVELRCDPISGHTALYWYRQSLGQGLEFLIYFQGNSAPDKSGLPSDRFSAERTGGSVSTLTIQRTQQEDSAVYLCASSLRQASGANVLTFGAGSRLTVL.

This CDR3 is CASSSTAYNEQFF. DNA for the CDR3: TGTGCCAGCAGCTCGACAGCCTACAATGAGCAGTTCTTC. The chain combines TRBV7-3 with TRBJ2-1, with D possibly being TRBD1 (5 bases). This CDR3 region has 13 residues. CDR1 is SGHTA and CDR2 is FQGTGA in the germline V gene. Deletions cut 4 bases from V and 2 bases from J, with 6 bases between.